Listed below are T cell receptor beta chains from one sample, sequenced in a study of blood T cells in healthy people across ages. Via MiXCR, TCRdb re-called the 5' RACE reads, giving one row per CDR3 protein. The sample includes about a million distinct CDR3 sequences, roughly 50% seen only once; the top ten take around an eighth. Sample: blood. These receptors were obtained from a man aged 25 to 40 in good health. Both conserved end residues are part of each CDR3. The D gene is left open where the match is weak. Rows give clone size only sometimes, using once, few, many, or a class for an expanded clone.

size: NA; V: TRBV7-8; D: TRBD1; J: TRBJ2-5; DNA: TGTGCCAGCAGCTTATTCGTGGGACAGGGGGCGAAGGAGCAGTACTTC; CDR3: CASSLFVGQGAKEQYF
size: NA; V: TRBV3-1; D: NA; J: TRBJ1-1; DNA: TGTGCCAGCAGCCAAGGTACTTTTACTGAAGCTTTCTTT; CDR3: CASSQGTFTEAFF
size: NA; V: TRBV6-2/TRBV6-3; D: NA; J: TRBJ2-4; DNA: TGTGCCAGCAGTCCCCTAGTAGCCAAAAACATTCAGTACTTC; CDR3: CASSPLVAKNIQYF
size: few; V: TRBV27; D: TRBD1; J: TRBJ2-7; DNA: TGTGCCAGCAGTTTCCGGACAGGGGCGGACGAGCAGTACTTC; CDR3: CASSFRTGADEQYF
size: NA; V: TRBV20-1; D: TRBD2; J: TRBJ2-5; DNA: TGCAGTGCTAGAGATGTGCAGCGGGGAAACCAAGAGACCCAGTACTTC; CDR3: CSARDVQRGNQETQYF
size: few; V: TRBV7-2; D: NA; J: TRBJ2-1; DNA: TGTGCCAGCAGCTTAGCGAGTGGGCAGATAGGATACAGTGAGCAGTTCTTC; CDR3: CASSLASGQIGYSEQFF
size: NA; V: TRBV7-9; D: TRBD1; J: TRBJ1-1; DNA: TGTGCCAGCAGCCCACAGGGGGGGATGAACACTGAAGCTTTCTTT; CDR3: CASSPQGGMNTEAFF
size: NA; V: TRBV6-2/TRBV6-3; D: TRBD2; J: TRBJ2-1; DNA: TGTGCCAGCCAATTCTTCGCCGCGGCGGGGGGCCCCCACAATGAGCAGTTCTTC; CDR3: CASQFFAAAGGPHNEQFF
size: NA; V: TRBV7-7; D: TRBD2; J: TRBJ2-1; DNA: TGTGCTAGCAGCTTAGGCGCCGGACTAGCGGGGATCGTAGAGCAGTTCTTC; CDR3: CASSLGAGLAGIVEQFF
size: NA; V: TRBV27; D: NA; J: TRBJ1-5; DNA: TGTGCCAGCAGTTACGGGGCAGGGCCTAATCAGCCCCAGCATTTT; CDR3: CASSYGAGPNQPQHF
size: once; V: TRBV20-1; D: TRBD2; J: TRBJ2-1; DNA: TGCAGTGCTAGGGACTACCTGACCCGCGGGGGGTACAATGAGCAGTTCTTC; CDR3: CSARDYLTRGGYNEQFF
size: NA; V: TRBV19; D: TRBD1; J: TRBJ2-1; DNA: TGTGCCAGTAGTACATCGACAGGGATCGCCTACAATGAGCAGTTCTTC; CDR3: CASSTSTGIAYNEQFF
size: few; V: TRBV4-1; D: TRBD2; J: TRBJ2-1; DNA: TGCGCCAGCAGCCAAGATCCTCGGGGGGGCAACTACAATGAGCAGTTCTTC; CDR3: CASSQDPRGGNYNEQFF
size: few; V: TRBV6-1; D: TRBD1; J: TRBJ1-2; DNA: TGTGCCAGCAGTGAATTGGACAGGCCCCTCTATGGCTACACCTTC; CDR3: CASSELDRPLYGYTF
size: NA; V: TRBV25-1; D: NA; J: TRBJ1-4; DNA: TGTGCCAGCAGTTCCCCGGGACTGATTAATGAAAAACTGTTTTTT; CDR3: CASSSPGLINEKLFF
size: few; V: TRBV12-3/TRBV12-4; D: NA; J: TRBJ2-5; DNA: TGTGCCAGTGGGTTGAGGACGGGGGGCCGTGAGACCCAGTACTTC; CDR3: CASGLRTGGRETQYF
size: NA; V: TRBV28; D: TRBD1; J: TRBJ2-7; DNA: TGTGCCAGCAGCAGGACAGGGGACGGCCGTTACGAGCAGTACTTC; CDR3: CASSRTGDGRYEQYF
size: NA; V: TRBV11-2; D: TRBD1; J: TRBJ2-5; DNA: TGTGCCAGCAGCTTAGATTCGGTACAGGGGGTAATTGAGACCCAGTACTTC; CDR3: CASSLDSVQGVIETQYF